A single T cell receptor (beta chain) is shown here with its context. The sample is drawn from a study of TIL therapy for anti-PD-1-resistant metastatic lung cancer. Indicated time point: pre-treatment sample, taken before nivolumab and TIL therapy. Most excised metastases sampled were pleural nodules or supraclavicular lymph nodes. Germline lookup yields CDR1 ENHRY and CDR2 SYGVKD. The CDR3 runs to 14 residues. V dropped 6 bases and J dropped 5 bases, with 17 bases sitting between them. This was the immunoSEQ v3 assay. Profiling relied on immunoSEQ multiplex PCR, and the TCRdb table lists in-frame clones only, not all of them. The sample carries roughly 26,000 clones, over 55% recorded once.

The chain uses TRBV10-3 and TRBJ2-7; possibly TRBD1 for D (6 bases). The receptor was derived from a person between 25 and 80 years old with non-small cell lung cancer. The sequences come from tumor tissue, collected at baseline. The CDR3 sequence is CAISEPGQDNEQYF. CDR3 DNA sequence: TGTGCCATCAGCGAGCCGGGACAAGACAACGAGCAGTACTTC.